This TCR beta chain stems from a study of post-analysis software for immune sequencing data. On the study more broadly: Both relapsing-remitting and secondary progressive multiple sclerosis featured among the disease courses, as did progressive-relapsing multiple sclerosis. Overall study findings and caveats: Patients had higher frequencies than controls of about five TRBV segments, including TRBV5-6, TRBV5-1 and TRBV20-1.

As regards this clonotype: Its antigen is unknown.

Each TCR beta cDNA library carried unique molecular identifiers. TCRdb re-called the PCR reads through MiXCR, storing one row per CDR3 protein. The sample yields a few hundred thousand distinct CDR3 sequences, approximately 46% seen once. The CDR3 consists of 16 residues. V lost 1 base, J lost 5 bases, and 5 bases stayed unmatched. Germline V gene lookup returns CDR1 LNHNV and CDR2 YYDKDF (reference sequence). Sequenced: blood. This rearrangement joins TRBV15 to TRBJ2-5; 12 nucleotides align to TRBD2. This receptor was obtained from a girl aged 5 to 17 with multiple sclerosis. The DNA of the CDR3 is TGTGCCACCAGCAGAGCAACCGGGACTAGCGGGGAGACCCAGTACTTC. Its protein is CATSRATGTSGETQYF.